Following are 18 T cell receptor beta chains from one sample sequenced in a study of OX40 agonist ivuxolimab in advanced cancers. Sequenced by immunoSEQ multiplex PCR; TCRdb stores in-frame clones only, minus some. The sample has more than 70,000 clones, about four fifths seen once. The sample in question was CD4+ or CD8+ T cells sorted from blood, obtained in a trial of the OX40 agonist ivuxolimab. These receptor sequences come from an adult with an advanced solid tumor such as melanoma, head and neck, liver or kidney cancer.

The CDR3 protein is CASSLGGVGGANVLTF. For the CDR3, the DNA is TGTGCCAGCAGCTTAGGTGGGGTTGGTGGGGCCAACGTCCTGACTTTC. The chain joins TRBV7-2 to TRBJ2-6; unclear D gene. V was cut by 1 base and J by 3 bases, with 10 bases left in between. The CDR3 has 16 amino acids. Per the germline V gene, CDR1 is SGHTA and CDR2 is FQGNSA.

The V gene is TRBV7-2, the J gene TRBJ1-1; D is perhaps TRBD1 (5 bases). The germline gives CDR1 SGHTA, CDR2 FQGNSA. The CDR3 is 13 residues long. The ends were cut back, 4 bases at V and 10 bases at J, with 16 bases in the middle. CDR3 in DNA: TGTGCCAGCAGCTCCGGGACGTCTATAGGAGCTTTCTTT. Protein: CASSSGTSIGAFF.

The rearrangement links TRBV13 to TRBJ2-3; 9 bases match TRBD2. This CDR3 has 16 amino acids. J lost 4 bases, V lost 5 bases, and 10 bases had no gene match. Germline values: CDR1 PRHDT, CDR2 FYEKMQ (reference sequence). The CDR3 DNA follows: TGTGCCAGCAGCCTCTTGCGGGGGGGCCGGTCAGATACGCAGTATTTT. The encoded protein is CASSLLRGGRSDTQYF.

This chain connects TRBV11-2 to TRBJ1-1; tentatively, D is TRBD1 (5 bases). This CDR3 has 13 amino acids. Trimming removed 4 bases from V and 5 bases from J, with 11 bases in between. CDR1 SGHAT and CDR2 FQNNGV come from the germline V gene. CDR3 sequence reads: CASSSTESTEAFF. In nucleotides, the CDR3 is TGTGCCAGCAGCTCGACAGAATCGACTGAAGCTTTCTTT.

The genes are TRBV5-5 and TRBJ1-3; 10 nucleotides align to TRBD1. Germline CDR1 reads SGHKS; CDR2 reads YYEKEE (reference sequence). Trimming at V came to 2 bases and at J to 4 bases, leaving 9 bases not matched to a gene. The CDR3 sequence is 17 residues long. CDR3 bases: TGTGCCAGCAGCTTACTGGGGACAGGGGTAGAAGGAAACACCATATATTTT. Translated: CASSLLGTGVEGNTIYF.

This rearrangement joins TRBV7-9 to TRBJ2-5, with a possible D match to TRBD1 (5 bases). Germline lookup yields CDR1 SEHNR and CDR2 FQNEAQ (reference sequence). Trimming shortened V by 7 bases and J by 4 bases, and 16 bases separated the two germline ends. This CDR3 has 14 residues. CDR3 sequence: CASTLHRGGETQYF. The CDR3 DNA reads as TGTGCCAGCACCCTTCATAGGGGTGGAGAGACCCAGTACTTC.

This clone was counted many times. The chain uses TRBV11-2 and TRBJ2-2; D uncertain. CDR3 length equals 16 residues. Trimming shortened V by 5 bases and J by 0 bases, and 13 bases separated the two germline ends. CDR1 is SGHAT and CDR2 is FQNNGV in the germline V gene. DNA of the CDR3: TGTGCCAGCAGCCCGTTGCTTGAGGCGAACACCGGGGAGCTGTTTTTT. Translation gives CASSPLLEANTGELFF.

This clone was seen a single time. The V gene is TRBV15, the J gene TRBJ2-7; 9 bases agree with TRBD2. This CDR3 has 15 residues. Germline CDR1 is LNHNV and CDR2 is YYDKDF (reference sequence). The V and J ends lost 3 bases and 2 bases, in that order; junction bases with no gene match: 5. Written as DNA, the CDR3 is TGTGCCACCAGCAGGCGAGCGGGGGGAACCTACGAGCAGTACTTC. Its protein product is CATSRRAGGTYEQYF.

In nucleotides, the CDR3 is TGTGCCATCAGTGAGTCTTGGGGGCCCCCCAATGAGCAGTTCTTC. It yields the protein CAISESWGPPNEQFF. V usage is TRBV10-3 and J usage is TRBJ2-1, with D tentatively TRBD1 (6 bases). CDR1 is ENHRY and CDR2 is SYGVKD in the germline V gene. The CDR3 covers 15 residues. V lost 0 bases to trimming and J lost 6 bases, with 12 bases between them.

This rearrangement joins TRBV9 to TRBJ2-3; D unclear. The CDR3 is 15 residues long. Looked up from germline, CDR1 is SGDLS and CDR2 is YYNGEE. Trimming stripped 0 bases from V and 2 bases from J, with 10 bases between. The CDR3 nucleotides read TGTGCCAGCAGCGTAGGTGCTATGCTCACAGATACGCAGTATTTT. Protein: CASSVGAMLTDTQYF.

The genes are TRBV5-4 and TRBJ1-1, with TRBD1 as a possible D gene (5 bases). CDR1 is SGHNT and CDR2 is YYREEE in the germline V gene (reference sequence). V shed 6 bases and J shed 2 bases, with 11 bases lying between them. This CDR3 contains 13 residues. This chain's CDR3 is CASTLDRNTEAFF. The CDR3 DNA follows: TGTGCCAGCACCCTTGACAGAAACACTGAAGCTTTCTTT. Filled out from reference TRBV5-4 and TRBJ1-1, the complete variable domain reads ETGVTQSPTHLIKTRGQQVTLRCSSQSGHNTVSWYQQALGQGPQFIFQYYREEENGRGNFPPRFSGLQFPNYSSELNVNALELDDSALYLCASTLDRNTEAFFGQGTRLTVV.

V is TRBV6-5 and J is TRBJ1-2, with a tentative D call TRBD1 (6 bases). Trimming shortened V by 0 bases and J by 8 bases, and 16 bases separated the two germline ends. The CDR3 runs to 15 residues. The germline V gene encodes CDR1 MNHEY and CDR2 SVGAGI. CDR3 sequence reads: CASSYSVGGLGGYTF. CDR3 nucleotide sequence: TGTGCCAGCAGTTACTCGGTAGGGGGTCTAGGAGGCTACACCTTC.

The CDR3 sequence is CASSIGGNTEAFF. The DNA for the CDR3 is TGTGCCAGTAGTATAGGGGGGAACACTGAAGCTTTCTTT. The chain uses TRBV19 and TRBJ1-1; D is unclear. This CDR3 contains 13 residues. The V end was cut by 1 base, the J end by 1 base, with 4 bases between. The germline V gene has CDR1 LNHDA and CDR2 SQIVND (reference sequence).

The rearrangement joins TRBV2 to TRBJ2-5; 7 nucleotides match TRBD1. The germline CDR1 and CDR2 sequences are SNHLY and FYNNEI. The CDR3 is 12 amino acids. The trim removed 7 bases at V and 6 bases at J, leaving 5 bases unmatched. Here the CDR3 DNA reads TGTGCCAGCACGGGACAGAGTAAGACCCAGTACTTC. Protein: CASTGQSKTQYF.

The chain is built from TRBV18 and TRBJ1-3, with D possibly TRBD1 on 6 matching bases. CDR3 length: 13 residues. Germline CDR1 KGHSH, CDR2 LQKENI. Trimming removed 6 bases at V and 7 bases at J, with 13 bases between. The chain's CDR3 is CASSHRDLNTIYF. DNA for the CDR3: TGTGCCAGCTCCCACAGGGATCTCAACACCATATATTTT.

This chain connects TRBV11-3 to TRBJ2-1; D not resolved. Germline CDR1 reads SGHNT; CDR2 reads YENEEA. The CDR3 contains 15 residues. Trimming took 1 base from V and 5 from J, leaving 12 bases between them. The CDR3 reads CASSLGGRVDNEQFF. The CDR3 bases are TGTGCCAGCAGCTTAGGAGGAAGAGTCGACAATGAGCAGTTCTTC.

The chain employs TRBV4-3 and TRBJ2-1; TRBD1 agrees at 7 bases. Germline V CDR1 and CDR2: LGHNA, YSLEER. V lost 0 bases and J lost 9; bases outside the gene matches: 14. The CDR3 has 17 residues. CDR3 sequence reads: CASSQDIGSTGDSEQFF. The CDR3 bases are TGCGCCAGCAGCCAAGATATTGGCTCTACAGGGGATTCTGAGCAGTTCTTC.

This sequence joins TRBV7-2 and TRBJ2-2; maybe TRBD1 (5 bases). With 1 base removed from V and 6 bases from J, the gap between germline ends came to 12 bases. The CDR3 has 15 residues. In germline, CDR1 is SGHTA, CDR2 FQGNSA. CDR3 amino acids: CASSLVAGIAGELFF. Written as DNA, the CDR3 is TGTGCCAGCAGCTTAGTGGCAGGGATCGCCGGGGAGCTGTTTTTT.